The following is a T cell receptor (beta chain) sequence with its context. The repertoire was sequenced with immunoSEQ multiplex PCR; TCRdb's copy has only in-frame clones and lacks some. This sample carries 15,000 to 20,000 clones, approximately 72% of them seen once, and the ten largest clones take approximately 20%. The sample originates from a study of sequential checkpoint blockade in melanoma. Study as a whole: Patients were randomized 1:1 to nivolumab-then-ipilimumab or ipilimumab-then-nivolumab first-line.

Treatment indicated: randomized to nivolumab then ipilimumab (arm A) or the reverse (arm B). CDR1 and CDR2 from the germline V gene are MNHEY and SMNVEV (reference sequence). The CDR3 loop spans 13 amino acids. Losses at the gene ends were 8 bases for V and 3 bases for J; bases not matched to a gene: 3. The specimen was CD8+ T cells sorted from blood (inferred from file names), collected from a patient given nivolumab and ipilimumab in sequence. J is TRBJ1-1 and V is TRBV27, with 10 bases that match TRBD1. The receptor's source is a human donor with melanoma. CDR3 loop: CASGTGEDTEAFF. Written as DNA, the CDR3 is TGTGCCAGCGGGACAGGGGAGGACACTGAAGCTTTCTTT.